The sequence of this T cell receptor (beta chain) was determined in a study of cytomegalovirus exposure and HLA in healthy donors. Trimming shortened V by 4 bases and J by 0 bases, and 11 bases separated the two germline ends. The CDR3 runs to 16 residues. The germline V gene has CDR1 SGHRS and CDR2 YFSETQ. The primer mix had 60 Vbeta and 13 Jbeta primers. Measured with immunoSEQ multiplex PCR; TCRdb has only the in-frame clones, and not every one. The sample has about 200,000 clones; around 77% are singletons. The receptor was derived from a woman aged 25-40 years in good health and CMV-seronegative. Sequencing input: PBMCs. The J gene is TRBJ2-6, the V gene TRBV5-1; D perhaps matches TRBD2 (5 bases). Here the CDR3 reads CASSPSAGSGANVLTF. As DNA, the CDR3 is TGCGCCAGCAGCCCCTCTGCGGGCTCTGGGGCCAACGTCCTGACTTTC.